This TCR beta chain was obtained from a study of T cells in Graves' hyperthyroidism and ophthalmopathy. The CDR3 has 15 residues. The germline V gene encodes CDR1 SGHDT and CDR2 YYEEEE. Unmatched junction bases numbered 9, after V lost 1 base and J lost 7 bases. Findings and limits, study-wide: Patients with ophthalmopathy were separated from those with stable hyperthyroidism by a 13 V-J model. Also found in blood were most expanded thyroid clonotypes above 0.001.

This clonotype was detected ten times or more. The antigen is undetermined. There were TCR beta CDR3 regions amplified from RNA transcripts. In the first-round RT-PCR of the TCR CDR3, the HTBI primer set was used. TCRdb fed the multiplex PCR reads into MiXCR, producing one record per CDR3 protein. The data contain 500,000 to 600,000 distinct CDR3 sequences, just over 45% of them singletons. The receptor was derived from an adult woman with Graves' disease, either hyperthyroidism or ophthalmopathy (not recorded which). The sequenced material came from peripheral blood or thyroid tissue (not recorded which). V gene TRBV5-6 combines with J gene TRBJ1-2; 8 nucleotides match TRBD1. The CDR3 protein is CASSLFGQGIGGYTF. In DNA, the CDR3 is TGTGCCAGCAGCTTGTTCGGACAGGGTATAGGTGGCTACACCTTC.